A selection of T cell receptor beta chains follows, all from one sample in a study of blood T cell repertoires in COVID-19. The protocol was immunoSEQ multiplex PCR, while the TCRdb copy is restricted to in-frame clones and leaves out a portion. The sample yields over 60,000 clones, around 87% seen once. The specimen was peripheral blood. These receptors were collected from a man aged 45 to 65 with acute or convalescent COVID-19. Each CDR3 is given with its conserved first and last residue. The D gene is left open where the match is weak. Rows may omit the clone size; those that give it use once, few, many or a size class.

TGTGCCAGCAGCGTAACTAGCGGGAGGGGAGATACGCAGTATTTT	CASSVTSGRGDTQYF	once	TRBV9	TRBJ2-3	15	TRBD2
TGTGCCAGTCTAGACGGCCTAGCGGGAAACAATGAGCAGTTCTTC	CASLDGLAGNNEQFF	.	TRBV7-9	TRBJ2-1	15	TRBD2
TGTGCCAGCAGCTCTACAGGGGCCGCCACCTTC	CASSSTGAATF	once	TRBV7-9	TRBJ1-2	11	TRBD1
TGTGCCTCTATAGGGACTAGCGGGAGGAACGGGGAGCTGTTTTTT	CASIGTSGRNGELFF	.	TRBV24-1	TRBJ2-2	15	TRBD2
TGTGCCAGTAGCCATGGTAGAGCGGGAGGGCCTGGTGAGACCCAGTACTTC	CASSHGRAGGPGETQYF	.	TRBV19	TRBJ2-5	17	TRBD2
TGTGCCTCCTCAAAGGAGACTAGCGGATTAAATGAGCAGTTCTTC	CASSKETSGLNEQFF	.	TRBV24-1	TRBJ2-1	15	TRBD2
TGTGCCAGCAGCCGAGGACTAGCGTTTGGAGCCGAGCAGTTCTTC	CASSRGLAFGAEQFF	once	TRBV3-1/TRBV3-2	TRBJ2-1	15	TRBD2
TGTGCCAGCAGCCAGCGACCTCCGGGGGTGGGTCAGCCCCAGCATTTT	CASSQRPPGVGQPQHF	.	TRBV3-1/TRBV3-2	TRBJ1-5	16	.
TGTGCCTGGAGTGTAGGGACTAGCACAGATACGCAGTATTTT	CAWSVGTSTDTQYF	.	TRBV30	TRBJ2-3	14	.
TGTGCCAGCAGTGAAGCCAGGGGGCGAGGACAGCCCCAGCATTTT	CASSEARGRGQPQHF	.	TRBV6-1	TRBJ1-5	15	TRBD1
TGTGCCAGCAGCTTCCTAGCGGGGGGCACCGGGGAGCTGTTTTTT	CASSFLAGGTGELFF	.	TRBV11-3	TRBJ2-2	15	TRBD2
TGTGCCAGTAGTATAACCCGACAGAGCACTGAAGCTTTCTTT	CASSITRQSTEAFF	.	TRBV19	TRBJ1-1	14	.
TGTGCCAGCAGCTCTACAGGGGTAACTGAAGCTTTCTTT	CASSSTGVTEAFF	.	TRBV7-9	TRBJ1-1	13	TRBD1
TGTGCCAGCAGCTTAGTTCAGGGTTGGTATGGCTACACCTTC	CASSLVQGWYGYTF	.	TRBV11-2	TRBJ1-2	14	.
TGTGCCAGCAGCCAAGCCGCAGGGGTTAGGAACACTGAAGCTTTCTTT	CASSQAAGVRNTEAFF	.	TRBV3-1/TRBV3-2	TRBJ1-1	16	.
TGCAGCGTGGACAGGCGGAACACCGGGGAGCTGTTTTTT	CSVDRRNTGELFF	.	TRBV29-1	TRBJ2-2	13	TRBD1
TGTGCCAGCAGCAAAGCCCGTGGAGGGCGCGAGCAGTACTTC	CASSKARGGREQYF	.	TRBV21-1	TRBJ2-7	14	.
TGTGCCAGTAGTATAGCCGCTAGCGGTAACTACGAGCAGTACTTC	CASSIAASGNYEQYF	.	TRBV19	TRBJ2-7	15	TRBD2
TGTGCCAGCAGTTCCACAGGGGCATCTGGCTACACCTTC	CASSSTGASGYTF	.	TRBV6-5	TRBJ1-2	13	TRBD1
TGTGCCAGCAGGCTAGCGGGAGGCGGGGAGACCCAGTACTTC	CASRLAGGGETQYF	once	TRBV6-5	TRBJ2-5	14	TRBD2